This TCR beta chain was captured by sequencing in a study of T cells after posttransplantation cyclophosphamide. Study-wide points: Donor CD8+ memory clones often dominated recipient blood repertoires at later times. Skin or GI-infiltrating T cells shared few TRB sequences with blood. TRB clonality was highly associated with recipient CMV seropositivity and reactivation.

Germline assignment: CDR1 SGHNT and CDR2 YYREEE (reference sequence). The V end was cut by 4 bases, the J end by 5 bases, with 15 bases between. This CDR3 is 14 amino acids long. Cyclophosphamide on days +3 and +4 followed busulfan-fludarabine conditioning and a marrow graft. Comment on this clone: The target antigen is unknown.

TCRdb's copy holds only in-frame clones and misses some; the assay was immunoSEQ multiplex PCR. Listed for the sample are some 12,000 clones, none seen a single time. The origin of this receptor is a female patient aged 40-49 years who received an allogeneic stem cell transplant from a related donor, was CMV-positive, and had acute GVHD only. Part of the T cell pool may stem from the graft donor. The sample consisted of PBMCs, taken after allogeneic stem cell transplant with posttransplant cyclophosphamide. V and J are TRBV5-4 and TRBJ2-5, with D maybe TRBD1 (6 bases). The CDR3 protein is CASSPKGVGETQYF. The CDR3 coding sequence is TGTGCCAGCAGCCCTAAGGGGGTTGGGGAGACCCAGTACTTC.